This T cell receptor (beta chain) was captured in a study of PD-L1 blockade in urothelial cancer. Study as a whole: Between 0 and 3 chemotherapy regimens preceded treatment for each patient. T cells numbered a median of around 150,000 in the blood samples.

What went into each PCR as a spike was synthetic TCR analog templates. TCRdb keeps only in-frame clones here, not all; method: immunoSEQ multiplex PCR. The repertoire includes 90,000 to 120,000 clones, around 90% of them detected once, and about 0.91% sits in the top ten. J lost 5 bases, V lost 5 bases, and 12 bases had no gene match. CDR1 SGHDT and CDR2 YYEEEE come from the germline V gene. The CDR3 is 17 amino acids. The chain joins TRBV5-6 to TRBJ1-5, with 11 bases matching TRBD1. This clonotype originated in a woman aged 80 or over with urothelial cancer. The source was PBMCs, collected around atezolizumab (anti-PD-L1) treatment. CDR3 sequence: CASSLQRDRGVDQPQHF. The CDR3 nucleotides read TGTGCCAGCAGTTTACAGCGGGACAGGGGGGTTGATCAGCCCCAGCATTTT.